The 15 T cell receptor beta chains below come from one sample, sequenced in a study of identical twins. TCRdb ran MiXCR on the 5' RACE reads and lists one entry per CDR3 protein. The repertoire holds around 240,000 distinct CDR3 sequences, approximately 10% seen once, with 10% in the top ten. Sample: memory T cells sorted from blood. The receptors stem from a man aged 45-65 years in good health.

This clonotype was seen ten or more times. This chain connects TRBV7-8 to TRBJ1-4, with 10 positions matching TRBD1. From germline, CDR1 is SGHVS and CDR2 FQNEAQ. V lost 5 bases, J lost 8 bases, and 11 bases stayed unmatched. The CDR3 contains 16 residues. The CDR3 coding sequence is TGTGCCAGCAGCCCCCCCAACGACAGGGGGCTAGAAAAACTGTTTTTT. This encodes CASSPPNDRGLEKLFF.

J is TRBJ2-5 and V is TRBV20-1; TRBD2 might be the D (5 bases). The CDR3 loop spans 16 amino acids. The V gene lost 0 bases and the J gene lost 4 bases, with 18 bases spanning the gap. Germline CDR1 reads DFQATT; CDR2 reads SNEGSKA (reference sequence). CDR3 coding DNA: TGCAGTGCTAGAGACCTGACTACTAGAAGAGGAGAGACCCAGTACTTC. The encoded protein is CSARDLTTRRGETQYF.

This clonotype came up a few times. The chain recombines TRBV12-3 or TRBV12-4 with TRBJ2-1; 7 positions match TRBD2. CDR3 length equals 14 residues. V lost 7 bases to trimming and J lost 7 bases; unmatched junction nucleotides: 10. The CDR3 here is CASTPGGRLNEQFF. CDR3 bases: TGTGCCAGCACCCCGGGCGGGAGATTGAATGAGCAGTTCTTC.

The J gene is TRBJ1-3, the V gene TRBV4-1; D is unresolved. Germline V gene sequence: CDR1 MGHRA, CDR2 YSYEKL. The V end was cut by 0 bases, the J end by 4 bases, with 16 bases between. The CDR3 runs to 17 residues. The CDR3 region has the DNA TGCGCCAGCAGCCAAGAAAGGTTACGGGTATCAGGAAACACCATATATTTT. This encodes CASSQERLRVSGNTIYF.

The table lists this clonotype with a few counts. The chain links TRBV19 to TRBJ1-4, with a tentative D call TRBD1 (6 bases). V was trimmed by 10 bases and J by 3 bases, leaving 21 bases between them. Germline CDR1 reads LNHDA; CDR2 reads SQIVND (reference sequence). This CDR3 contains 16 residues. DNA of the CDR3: TGTGCCACCACGGACAGAGGGGGGGCGGCTAATGAAAAACTGTTTTTT. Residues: CATTDRGGAANEKLFF.

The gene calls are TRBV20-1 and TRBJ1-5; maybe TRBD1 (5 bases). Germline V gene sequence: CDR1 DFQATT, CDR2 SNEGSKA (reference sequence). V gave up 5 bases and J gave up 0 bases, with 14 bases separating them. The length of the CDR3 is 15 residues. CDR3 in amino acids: CSAPLRGNSNQPQHF. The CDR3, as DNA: TGCAGTGCTCCCCTGAGGGGAAATAGCAATCAGCCCCAGCATTTT.

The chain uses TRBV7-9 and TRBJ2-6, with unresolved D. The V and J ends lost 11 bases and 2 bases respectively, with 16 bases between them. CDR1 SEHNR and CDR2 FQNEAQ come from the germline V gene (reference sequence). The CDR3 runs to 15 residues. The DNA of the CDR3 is TGTGCCGGTAGGTGGGGTGGGACTGGGGCCAACGTCCTGACTTTC. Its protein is CAGRWGGTGANVLTF.

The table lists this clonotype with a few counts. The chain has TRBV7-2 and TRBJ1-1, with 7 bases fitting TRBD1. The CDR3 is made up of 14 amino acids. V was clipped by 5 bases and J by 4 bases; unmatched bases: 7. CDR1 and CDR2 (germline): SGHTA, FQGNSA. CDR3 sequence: CASSMTGLSTEAFF. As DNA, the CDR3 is TGTGCCAGCAGCATGACAGGGTTGAGCACTGAAGCTTTCTTT.

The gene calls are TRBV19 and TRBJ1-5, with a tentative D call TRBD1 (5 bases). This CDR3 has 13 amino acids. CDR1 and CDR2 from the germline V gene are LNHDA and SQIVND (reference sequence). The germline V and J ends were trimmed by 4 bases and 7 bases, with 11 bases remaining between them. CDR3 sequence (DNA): TGTGCCAGTAGTAAAGGGGTGAGACAGCCCCAGCATTTT. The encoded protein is CASSKGVRQPQHF.

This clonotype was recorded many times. This CDR3 is CASSQGGAGLNTEAFF. CDR3 coding DNA: TGTGCCAGCAGTCAAGGGGGCGCAGGACTGAACACTGAAGCTTTCTTT. The genes are TRBV12-3 or TRBV12-4 and TRBJ1-1; 7 nucleotides align to TRBD1. The V gene end was trimmed by 5 bases and the J gene end by 0 bases; junction bases not matched to a gene: 9. CDR3 size: 16 residues.

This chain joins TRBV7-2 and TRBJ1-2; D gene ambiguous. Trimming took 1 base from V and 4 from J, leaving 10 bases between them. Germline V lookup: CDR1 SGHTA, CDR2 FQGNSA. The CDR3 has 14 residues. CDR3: CASSLGASVYGYTF. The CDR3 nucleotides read TGTGCCAGCAGCTTAGGGGCCAGCGTCTATGGCTACACCTTC.

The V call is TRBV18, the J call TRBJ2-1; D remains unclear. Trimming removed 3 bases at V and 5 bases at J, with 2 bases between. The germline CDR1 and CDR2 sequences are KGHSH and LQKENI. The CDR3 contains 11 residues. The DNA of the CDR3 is TGTGCCAGCTCACCGGACAATGAGCAGTTCTTC. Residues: CASSPDNEQFF.

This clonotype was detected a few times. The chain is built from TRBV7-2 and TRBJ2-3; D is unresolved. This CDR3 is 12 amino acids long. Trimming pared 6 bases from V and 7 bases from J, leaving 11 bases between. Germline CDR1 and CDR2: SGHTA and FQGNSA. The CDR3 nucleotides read TGTGCCAGCAGTTCCGAAGGCTATACGCAGTATTTT. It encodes CASSSEGYTQYF.

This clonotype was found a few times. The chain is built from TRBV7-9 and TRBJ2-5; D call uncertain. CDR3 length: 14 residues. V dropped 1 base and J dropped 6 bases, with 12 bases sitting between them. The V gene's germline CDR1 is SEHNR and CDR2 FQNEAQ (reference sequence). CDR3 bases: TGTGCCAGCAGCTTAGGCCCCCTCGGCCAGACCCAGTACTTC. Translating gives CASSLGPLGQTQYF.

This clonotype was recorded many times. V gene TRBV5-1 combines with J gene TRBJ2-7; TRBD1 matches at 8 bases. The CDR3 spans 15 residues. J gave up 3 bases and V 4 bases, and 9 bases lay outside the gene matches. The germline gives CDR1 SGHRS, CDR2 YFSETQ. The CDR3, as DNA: TGCGCCAGCAGCCCCATCGGGGACAGGCTCTACGAGCAGTACTTC. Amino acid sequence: CASSPIGDRLYEQYF.